This TCR beta chain originates from a study of blood T cell repertoires in COVID-19. Study-wide background: Collection of acute and convalescent COVID-19 samples took place in the United States, Italy and Spain. The cDNA or gDNA used as material had been derived from T cells, B-cell-depleted T cells, or PBMCs.

Per the study methods: Amplification with reference gene primers provided the estimates of nucleated cell counts. Libraries were prepared by immunoSEQ multiplex PCR; TCRdb keeps only in-frame clonotypes and omits some of them. The D gene and trimming were derived from the DNA, and the V and J assignments and clone size from that table. Found here are about 170,000 clones, roughly nine tenths of them singletons; the top ten hold roughly 24%. The germline gives CDR1 MNHEY, CDR2 SVGAGI. Trimming took 0 bases from V and 5 from J, leaving 13 bases between them. The CDR3 sequence is 15 residues long. The TCR originated in a man in his 60s with acute or convalescent COVID-19. V and J are TRBV6-5 and TRBJ2-5; TRBD2 is a possible D gene (6 bases). Sequencing was done on a sample of peripheral blood. CDR3 sequence reads: CASSYSPGGGETQYF. CDR3 DNA sequence: TGTGCCAGCAGTTACTCGCCAGGCGGAGGGGAGACCCAGTACTTC.